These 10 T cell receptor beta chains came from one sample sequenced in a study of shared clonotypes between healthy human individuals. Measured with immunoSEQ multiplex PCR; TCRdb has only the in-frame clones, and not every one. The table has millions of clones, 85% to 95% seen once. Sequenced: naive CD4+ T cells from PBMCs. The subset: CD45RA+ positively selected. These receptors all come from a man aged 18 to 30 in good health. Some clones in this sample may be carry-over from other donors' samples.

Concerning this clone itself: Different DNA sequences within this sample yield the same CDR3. The DNA of the CDR3 is TGTGCCAGCTCACCATCGGGACAGGGTTTCTACGAGCAGTACTTC. As protein: CASSPSGQGFYEQYF. V usage is TRBV18 and J usage is TRBJ2-7, with TRBD1 matching 9 bases. Germline-derived CDR1 and CDR2 are KGHSH and LQKENI. The CDR3 is 15 amino acids. Unmatched junction bases numbered 5, after V lost 2 bases and J lost 3 bases. Based on the CDR3 plus reference TRBV18 and TRBJ2-7, the full variable domain is NAGVMQNPRHLVRRRGQEARLRCSPMKGHSHVYWYRQLPEEGLKFMVYLQKENIIDESGMPKERFSAEFPKEGPSILRIQQVVRGDSAAYFCASSPSGQGFYEQYFGPGTRLTVT.

The CDR3 protein is CASSPGFYYGYTF. The CDR3 nucleotides read TGTGCCAGCAGCCCAGGGTTTTACTATGGCTACACCTTC. V and J are TRBV7-3 and TRBJ1-2; possible D gene TRBD1, 5 bases. The CDR3 runs 13 residues. V was trimmed by 5 bases and J by 3 bases, leaving 10 bases between them. Germline loops: CDR1 SGHTA, CDR2 FQGTGA.

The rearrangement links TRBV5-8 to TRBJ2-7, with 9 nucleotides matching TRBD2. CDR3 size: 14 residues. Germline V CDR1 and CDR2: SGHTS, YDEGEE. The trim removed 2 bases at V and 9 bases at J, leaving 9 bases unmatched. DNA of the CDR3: TGTGCCAGCAGCTTTTTAGCGGGAGCAGGTGGGCAGTACTTC. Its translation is CASSFLAGAGGQYF.

CDR3: CATGQGTYEQYF. The DNA of the CDR3 is TGTGCCACAGGACAGGGTACCTACGAGCAGTACTTC. The chain recombines TRBV28 with TRBJ2-7; 8 bases line up with TRBD1. Germline lookup yields CDR1 MDHEN and CDR2 SYDVKM. The CDR3 spans 12 residues. The V segment lost 10 bases and the J segment 2 bases; nucleotides outside the gene matches: 4.

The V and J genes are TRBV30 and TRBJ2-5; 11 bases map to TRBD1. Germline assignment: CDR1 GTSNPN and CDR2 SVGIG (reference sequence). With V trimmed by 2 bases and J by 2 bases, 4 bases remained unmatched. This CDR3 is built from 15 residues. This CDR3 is CAWSRTGGPQETQYF. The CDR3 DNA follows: TGTGCCTGGAGTCGGACAGGGGGCCCTCAAGAGACCCAGTACTTC.

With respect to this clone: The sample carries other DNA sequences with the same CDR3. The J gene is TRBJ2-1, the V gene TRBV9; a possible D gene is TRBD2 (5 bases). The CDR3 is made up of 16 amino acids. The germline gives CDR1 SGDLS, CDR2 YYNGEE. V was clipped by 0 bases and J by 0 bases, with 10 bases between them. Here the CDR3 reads CASSVVGESSYNEQFF. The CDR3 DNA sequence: TGTGCCAGCAGCGTAGTCGGGGAGAGCTCCTACAATGAGCAGTTCTTC.

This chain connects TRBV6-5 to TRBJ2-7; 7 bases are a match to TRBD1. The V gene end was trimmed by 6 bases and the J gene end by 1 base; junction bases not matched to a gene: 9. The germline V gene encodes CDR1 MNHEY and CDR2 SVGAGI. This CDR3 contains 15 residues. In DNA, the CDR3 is TGTGCCAGCAGCCCAAACAGGGGTCAGTCCTACGAGCAGTACTTC. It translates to CASSPNRGQSYEQYF.

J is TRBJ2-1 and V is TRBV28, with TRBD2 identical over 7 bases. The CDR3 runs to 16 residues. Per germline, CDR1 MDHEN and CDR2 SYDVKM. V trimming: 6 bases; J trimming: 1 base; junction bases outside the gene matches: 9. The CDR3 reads CASRDRGSRSYNEQFF. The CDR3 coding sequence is TGTGCCAGCAGGGATCGCGGGAGTCGATCCTACAATGAGCAGTTCTTC.

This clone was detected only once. The CDR3 DNA is TGTGCCAGCAGTGAAGAAGCACGGCGATACTACGAGCAGTACTTC. This sequence encodes CASSEEARRYYEQYF. This chain connects TRBV6-1 to TRBJ2-7, with unresolved D. The germline V gene has CDR1 MNHNS and CDR2 SASEGT. V was shortened by 1 base and J by 3 bases, with 13 bases between the two germline ends. The CDR3 has 15 residues.

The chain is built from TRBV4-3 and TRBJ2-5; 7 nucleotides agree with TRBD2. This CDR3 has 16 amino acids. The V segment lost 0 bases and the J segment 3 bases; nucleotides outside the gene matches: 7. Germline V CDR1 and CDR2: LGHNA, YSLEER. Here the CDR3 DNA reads TGCGCCAGCAGCCAAGAGGTCGGAGGGAGGGAAGAGACCCAGTACTTC. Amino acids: CASSQEVGGREETQYF.